The entry that follows covers one T cell receptor beta chain sequence. No antigen is known for it. Ophthalmopathy donors showed moderate-to-severe activity, CAS ≥3, NOSPECS ≥4 and a duration under 3 months. Out of about 11 ml of fresh peripheral blood, PBMCs were obtained. Losses at the gene ends were 5 bases for V and 3 bases for J; bases not matched to a gene: 8. CDR1 is LGHDT, CDR2 YNNKEL, per germline (reference sequence). The CDR3 is 15 residues long. Amplification of TCR beta CDR3 regions used RNA transcripts. RT-PCR with HTBI primers came first, then second-round multiplex PCR. TCRdb independently ran MiXCR on the multiplex PCR reads; one entry per CDR3 protein. The table records about 700,000 distinct CDR3 sequences, over 40% of them present only once. This entry belongs to a study of Graves' ophthalmopathy and Graves' hyperthyroidism. Overall study context: Before any treatment, peripheral blood was taken at the initial diagnosis.

Study results and caveats: Blood also carried most expanded thyroid clonotypes exceeding 0.001 frequency.

Input material: peripheral blood. The TCR was taken from an adult man with Graves' ophthalmopathy. This chain uses TRBV3-1 with TRBJ2-7; TRBD2 aligns across 9 bases. Here the CDR3 DNA reads TGTGCCAGCAGCGGCGGACTAGCGCCCAGCTACGAGCAGTACTTC. Its protein product is CASSGGLAPSYEQYF.